This T cell receptor (beta chain) derives from a study of human T cells and chemical hapten exposure. Study results and limitations: DPC sensitization left the count of TCRs above 1 in 1000 unchanged.

On this clonotype itself: Its antigen remains unknown.

From the RACE reads, TCRdb called clonotypes with MiXCR, one entry per CDR3 protein. The sample holds around 190,000 distinct CDR3 sequences, approximately 20% seen once. The V end was cut by 0 bases, the J end by 1 base, with 11 bases between. Germline CDR1 DFQATT, CDR2 SNEGSKA (reference sequence). CDR3 length: 15 amino acids. Time point: patch test 1, 2 weeks after DPC sensitization. Treatment given: therapeutic diphenylcyclopropenone sensitization with weekly scalp DPC. This TCR was recovered from a woman in her forties or fifties with alopecia areata. Some clones in this sample may be carry-over from other donors' samples. The chain recombines TRBV20-1 with TRBJ2-3, with D possibly being TRBD2 (6 bases). The source material was whole blood, sampled in connection with sensitization to the hapten diphenylcyclopropenone (DPC). The CDR3 is CSARDGASGTDTQYF. For the CDR3, the DNA is TGCAGTGCTAGAGATGGGGCTAGCGGCACAGATACGCAGTATTTT.